The entry below describes one T cell receptor (beta chain). Antigen: not known. This sample is drawn from a study of regulatory T cells in long-lasting Graves disease. Sample time point: persistent/refractory GD, antithyroid drugs over 5 years with positive TRAb. PBMCs provided the RNA from which the TCR library was made. Xi'an, China, was home to the endocrinology department that provided patients. Whole-study findings and limits: Persistent Graves' patients possessed reduced TCR diversity relative to recently diagnosed ones. Possibly, accuracy suffered from the small sample size.

CDR3 length: 16 residues. Germline values: CDR1 DFQATT, CDR2 SNEGSKA (reference sequence). Trimming cost V 1 base and J 0 bases, with 14 bases left between them. Construction of the TCR beta libraries employed iRepertoire HTBI primers in conjunction with Arm-PCR of CDR3 regions. As handled by the study authors: From all samples, identification returned 14 TRBJ and just over 60 TRBV segments. TCRdb passed the multiplex PCR reads through MiXCR, listing each CDR3 protein once. These V and J calls rely on TCRdb rather than the paper's analysis. The sample has some 370,000 distinct CDR3 sequences; less than 25% are singletons.

Sequenced material: peripheral blood mononuclear cells (PBMCs), taken when the disease was refractory, from a patient treated with antithyroid drugs. This clonotype was obtained from a female donor with Graves disease. This chain connects TRBV20-1 to TRBJ2-3; D unresolved. CDR3: CSARGWLRQSTDTQYF. CDR3 bases: TGCAGTGCTAGAGGGTGGTTGCGGCAAAGCACAGATACGCAGTATTTT.